This T cell receptor (beta chain) was retrieved from a study of CD8 T cells in ankylosing spondylitis. The CDR3 covers 15 residues. The ends lost 6 bases at V and 5 bases at J; junction bases unmatched: 11. In germline, CDR1 is MNHEY, CDR2 SMNVEV (reference sequence). Study outcomes and limitations: Seemingly characteristic of ankylosing spondylitis blood was a TCR beta motif consisting of about 8 highly homologous variants.

TCRdb used MiXCR to reprocess the 5' RACE reads, holding one entry per CDR3 protein. The data hold 450,000 to 550,000 distinct CDR3 sequences, with about 5.4% observed a single time. This clonotype was seen many times. Its specificity is not known. The material sequenced was blood, either unsorted or a sorted T cell fraction (not recorded which). This receptor was taken from a male donor with ankylosing spondylitis. J is TRBJ2-5 and V is TRBV27; 8 nucleotides line up with TRBD2. Written as DNA, the CDR3 is TGTGCCAGCAGCCTTGAGCGGGGGCGACCGGAGACCCAGTACTTC. Protein product: CASSLERGRPETQYF.